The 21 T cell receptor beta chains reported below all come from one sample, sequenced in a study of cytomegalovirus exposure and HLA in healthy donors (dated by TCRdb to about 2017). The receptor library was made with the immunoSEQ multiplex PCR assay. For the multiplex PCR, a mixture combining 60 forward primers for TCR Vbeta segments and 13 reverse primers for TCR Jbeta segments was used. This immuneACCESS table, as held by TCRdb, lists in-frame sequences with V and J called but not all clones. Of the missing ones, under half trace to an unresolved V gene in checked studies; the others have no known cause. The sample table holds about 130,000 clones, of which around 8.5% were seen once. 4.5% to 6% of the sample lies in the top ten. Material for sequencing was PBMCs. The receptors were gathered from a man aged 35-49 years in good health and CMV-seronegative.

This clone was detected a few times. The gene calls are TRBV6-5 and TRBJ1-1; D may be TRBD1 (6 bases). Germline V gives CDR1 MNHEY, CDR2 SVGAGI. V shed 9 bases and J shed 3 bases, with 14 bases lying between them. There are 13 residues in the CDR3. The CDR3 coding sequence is TGTGCCAGTTCCGGGGACATGGACACTGAAGCTTTCTTT. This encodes CASSGDMDTEAFF.

CDR3 sequence: CASSRDRNNSPLHF. CDR3 bases: TGCGCCAGCAGCCGGGACAGGAATAATTCACCCCTCCACTTT. The chain employs TRBV5-1 and TRBJ1-6; 8 positions agree with TRBD1. V shed 4 bases and J 5 bases; nucleotides not matched to a gene: 2. The CDR3 is 14 residues long. From germline, CDR1 is SGHRS and CDR2 YFSETQ.

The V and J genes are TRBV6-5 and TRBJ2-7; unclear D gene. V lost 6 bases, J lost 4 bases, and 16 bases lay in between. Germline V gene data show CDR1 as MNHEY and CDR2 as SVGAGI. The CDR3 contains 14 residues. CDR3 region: CASRPATSGYEQYF. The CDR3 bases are TGTGCCAGCAGACCCGCAACATCTGGTTACGAGCAGTACTTC.

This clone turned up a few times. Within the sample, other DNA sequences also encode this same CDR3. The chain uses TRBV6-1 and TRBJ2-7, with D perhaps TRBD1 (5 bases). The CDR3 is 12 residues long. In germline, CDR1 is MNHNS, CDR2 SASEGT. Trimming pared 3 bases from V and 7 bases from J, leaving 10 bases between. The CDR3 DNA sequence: TGTGCCAGCAGTGACAGGGTTGGGGAGCAGTACTTC. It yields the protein CASSDRVGEQYF.

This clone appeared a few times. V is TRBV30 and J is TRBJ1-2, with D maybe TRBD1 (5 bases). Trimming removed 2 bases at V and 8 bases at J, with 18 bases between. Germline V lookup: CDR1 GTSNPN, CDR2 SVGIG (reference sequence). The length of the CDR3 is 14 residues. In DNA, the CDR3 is TGTGCCTGGAGTAAAACCGGGACGGCGGGAGGCTACACCTTC. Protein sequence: CAWSKTGTAGGYTF.

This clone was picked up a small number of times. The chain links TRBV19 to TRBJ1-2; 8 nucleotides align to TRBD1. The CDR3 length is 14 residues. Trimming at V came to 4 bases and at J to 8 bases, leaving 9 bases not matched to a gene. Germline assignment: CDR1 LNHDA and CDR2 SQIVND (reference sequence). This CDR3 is CASSRGQGLLGYTF. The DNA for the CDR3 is TGTGCCAGTAGTAGAGGACAGGGATTGTTAGGCTACACCTTC.

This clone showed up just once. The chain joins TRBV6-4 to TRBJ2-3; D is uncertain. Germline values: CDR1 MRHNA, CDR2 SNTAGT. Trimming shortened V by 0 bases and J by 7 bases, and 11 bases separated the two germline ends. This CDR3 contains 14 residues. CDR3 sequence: CASSDSGSTYTQYF. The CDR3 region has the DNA TGTGCCAGCAGTGACTCGGGCTCAACATATACGCAGTATTTT.

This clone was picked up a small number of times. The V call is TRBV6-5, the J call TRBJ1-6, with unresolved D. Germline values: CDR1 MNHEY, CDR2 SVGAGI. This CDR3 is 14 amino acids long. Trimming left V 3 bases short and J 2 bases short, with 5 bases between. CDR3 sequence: CASSYGPYNSPLHF. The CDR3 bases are TGTGCCAGCAGTTATGGCCCCTATAATTCACCCCTCCACTTT.

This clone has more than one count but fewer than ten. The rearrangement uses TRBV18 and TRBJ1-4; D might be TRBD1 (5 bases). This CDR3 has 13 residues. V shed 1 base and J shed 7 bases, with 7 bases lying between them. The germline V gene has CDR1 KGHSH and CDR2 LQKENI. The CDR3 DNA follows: TGTGCCAGCTCACCACGGCAGGGTGAAAAACTGTTTTTT. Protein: CASSPRQGEKLFF.

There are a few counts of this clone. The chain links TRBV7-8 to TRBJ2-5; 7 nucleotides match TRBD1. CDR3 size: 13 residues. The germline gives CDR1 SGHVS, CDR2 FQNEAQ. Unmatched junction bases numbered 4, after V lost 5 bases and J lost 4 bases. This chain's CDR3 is CASSGNRGETQYF. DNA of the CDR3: TGTGCCAGCAGCGGGAACAGGGGAGAGACCCAGTACTTC.

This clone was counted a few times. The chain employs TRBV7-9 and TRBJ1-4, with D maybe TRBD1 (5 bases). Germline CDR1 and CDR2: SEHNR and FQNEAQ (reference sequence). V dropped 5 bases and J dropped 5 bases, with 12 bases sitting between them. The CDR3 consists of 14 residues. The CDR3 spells CASSTGPGNEKLFF. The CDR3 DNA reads TGTGCCAGCAGCACCGGACCAGGGAATGAAAAACTGTTTTTT.

Written as DNA, the CDR3 is TGCGCCAGCAGCTTGGAGGCGGGCTATGGCTACACCTTC. Translation: CASSLEAGYGYTF. This chain joins TRBV5-1 and TRBJ1-2; D is ambiguous. The CDR3 runs to 13 residues. The germline gives CDR1 SGHRS, CDR2 YFSETQ. Trimming stripped 0 bases from V and 4 bases from J, with 7 bases between.

The CDR3 DNA reads as TGCGCCAGCAGCTTCGGACAGGGGGTCGACGAGCAGTACTTC. It encodes CASSFGQGVDEQYF. This sequence joins TRBV5-1 and TRBJ2-7; 10 nucleotides align to TRBD1. Trimming removed 2 bases from V and 5 bases from J; junction bases left unmatched: 4. Germline V gives CDR1 SGHRS, CDR2 YFSETQ. CDR3 length: 14 amino acids.

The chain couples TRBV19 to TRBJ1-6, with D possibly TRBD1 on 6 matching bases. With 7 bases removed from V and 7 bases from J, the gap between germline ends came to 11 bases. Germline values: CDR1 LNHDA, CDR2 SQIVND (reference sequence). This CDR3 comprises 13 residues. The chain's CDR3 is CASKRDTNSPLHF. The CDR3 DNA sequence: TGTGCCAGTAAGCGGGACACAAATTCACCCCTCCACTTT.

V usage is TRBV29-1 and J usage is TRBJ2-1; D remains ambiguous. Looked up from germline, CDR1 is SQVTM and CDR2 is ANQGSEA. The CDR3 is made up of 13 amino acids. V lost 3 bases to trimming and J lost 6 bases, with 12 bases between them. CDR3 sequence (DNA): TGCAGCGTTGAGGGCGTGGTAGGCAATGAGCAGTTCTTC. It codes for CSVEGVVGNEQFF.

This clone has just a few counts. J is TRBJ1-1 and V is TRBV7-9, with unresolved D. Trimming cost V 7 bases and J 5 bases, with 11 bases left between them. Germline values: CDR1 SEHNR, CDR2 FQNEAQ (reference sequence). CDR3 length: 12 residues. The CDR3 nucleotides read TGTGCCAGCACCCCGGGGTGGACTGAAGCTTTCTTT. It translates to CASTPGWTEAFF.

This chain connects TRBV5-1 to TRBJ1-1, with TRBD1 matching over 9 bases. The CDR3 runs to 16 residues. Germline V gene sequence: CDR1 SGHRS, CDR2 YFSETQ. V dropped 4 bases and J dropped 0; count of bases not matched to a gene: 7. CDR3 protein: CASSQGQGNVNTEAFF. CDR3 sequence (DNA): TGCGCCAGCAGCCAGGGACAGGGTAATGTGAACACTGAAGCTTTCTTT.

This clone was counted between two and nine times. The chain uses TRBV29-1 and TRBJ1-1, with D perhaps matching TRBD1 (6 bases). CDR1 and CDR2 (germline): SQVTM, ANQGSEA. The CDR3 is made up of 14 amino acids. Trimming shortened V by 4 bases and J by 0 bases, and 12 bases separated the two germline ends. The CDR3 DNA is TGCAGCGTTGGAGGACAGCGAATGAACACTGAAGCTTTCTTT. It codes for CSVGGQRMNTEAFF.

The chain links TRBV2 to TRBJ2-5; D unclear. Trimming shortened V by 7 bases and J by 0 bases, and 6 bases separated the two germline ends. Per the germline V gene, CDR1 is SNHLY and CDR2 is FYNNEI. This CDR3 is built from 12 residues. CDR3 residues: CASNSYQETQYF. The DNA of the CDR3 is TGTGCCAGCAATTCGTACCAAGAGACCCAGTACTTC.

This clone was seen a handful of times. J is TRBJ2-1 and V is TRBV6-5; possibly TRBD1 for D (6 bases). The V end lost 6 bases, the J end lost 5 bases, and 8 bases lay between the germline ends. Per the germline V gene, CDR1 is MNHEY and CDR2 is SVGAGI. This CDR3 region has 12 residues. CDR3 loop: CASSRGHNEQFF. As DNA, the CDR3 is TGTGCCAGCAGCAGGGGTCACAATGAGCAGTTCTTC.

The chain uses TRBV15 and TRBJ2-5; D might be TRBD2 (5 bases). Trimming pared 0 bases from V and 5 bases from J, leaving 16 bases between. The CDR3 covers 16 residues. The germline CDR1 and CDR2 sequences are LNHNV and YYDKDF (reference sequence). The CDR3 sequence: CATSRDVGLAPETQYF. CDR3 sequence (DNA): TGTGCCACCAGCAGAGATGTCGGTCTAGCTCCTGAGACCCAGTACTTC. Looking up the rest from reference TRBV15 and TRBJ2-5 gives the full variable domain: DAMVIQNPRYQVTQFGKPVTLSCSQTLNHNVMYWYQQKSSQAPKLLFHYYDKDFNNEADTPDNFQSRRPNTSFCFLDIRSPGLGDTAMYLCATSRDVGLAPETQYFGPGTRLLVL.